This TCR beta chain comes out of a study of metastatic and nonmetastatic thyroid tumors. No patient received treatment before thyroid surgery. TCRdb reassembled clones from the PCR reads with MiXCR. The table has some 40,000 clones, about 16% seen once. This clone was observed a single time. After removal of 7 bases from V and 1 base from J, the junction contained 14 bases not matched to a gene. The CDR3 length is 16 residues. Germline V gene lookup returns CDR1 GTSNPN and CDR2 SVGIG (reference sequence). The source material was blood. The chain combines TRBV30 with TRBJ1-1; 8 positions agree with TRBD1. The TCR originated in a female donor with papillary thyroid cancer or a benign thyroid nodule (not recorded which). Some clones in this sample may be carry-over from other donors' samples. The CDR3 DNA is TGTGCCTTTACAGGGGGAAGTTTGGTCGGGAACACTGAAGCTTTCTTT. Protein: CAFTGGSLVGNTEAFF.